These 4 T cell receptor beta chains were all obtained from the same sample, sequenced in a study of blood T cells in healthy people across ages. It was with a sample-barcoded 5' primer and a J-beta primer mix that a second PCR of roughly 7 to 12 cycles was run. TCRdb analysed the 5' RACE reads with MiXCR anew, one entry per CDR3 protein. The sample yields about 640,000 distinct CDR3 sequences, 58% seen once. The specimen was blood. Every receptor here comes from a man in his sixties in good health.

This clonotype was seen a handful of times. This chain joins TRBV7-2 and TRBJ2-5; either TRBD1 or TRBD2 may fit D (6 bases each). Between the trimmed V and J ends, which lost 2 bases and 5 bases, there was a span of 12 bases. The CDR3 covers 14 residues. Per germline, CDR1 SGHTA and CDR2 FQGNSA. CDR3 region: CASSLLGGEETQYF. The DNA of the CDR3 is TGTGCCAGCAGCTTATTGGGGGGCGAGGAGACCCAGTACTTC.

The chain uses TRBV11-2 and TRBJ2-1; D is ambiguous. Germline values: CDR1 SGHAT, CDR2 FQNNGV. This CDR3 is 13 amino acids long. Trimming pared 5 bases from V and 10 bases from J, leaving 15 bases between. The CDR3, as DNA: TGTGCCAGCAGCCCCCGCTGGAATAGGGAGCAGTTCTTC. As protein: CASSPRWNREQFF. Together with reference TRBV11-2 and TRBJ2-1, the CDR3 gives the full variable domain: EAGVAQSPRYKIIEKRQSVAFWCNPISGHATLYWYQQILGQGPKLLIQFQNNGVVDDSQLPKDRFSAERLKGVDSTLKIQPAKLEDSAVYLCASSPRWNREQFFGPGTRLTVL.

The CDR3: CASSLLGRAEAGYTF. CDR3 sequence (DNA): TGTGCCAGCAGTTTACTGGGACGGGCGGAAGCTGGCTACACCTTC. The rearrangement joins TRBV28 to TRBJ1-2, with a possible D match to TRBD1 (5 bases). From germline, CDR1 is MDHEN and CDR2 SYDVKM. The CDR3 runs 15 residues. The ends were cut back, 2 bases at V and 7 bases at J, with 17 bases in the middle.

V and J are TRBV12-3 or TRBV12-4 and TRBJ2-6; weak D call: TRBD1 (6 bases). The V gene lost 5 bases and the J gene lost 2 bases, with 10 bases spanning the gap. The CDR3 extends over 15 amino acids. In DNA, the CDR3 is TGTGCCAGCAGTAATCAGGGGACTGGGGCCAACGTCCTGACTTTC. This codes for CASSNQGTGANVLTF.